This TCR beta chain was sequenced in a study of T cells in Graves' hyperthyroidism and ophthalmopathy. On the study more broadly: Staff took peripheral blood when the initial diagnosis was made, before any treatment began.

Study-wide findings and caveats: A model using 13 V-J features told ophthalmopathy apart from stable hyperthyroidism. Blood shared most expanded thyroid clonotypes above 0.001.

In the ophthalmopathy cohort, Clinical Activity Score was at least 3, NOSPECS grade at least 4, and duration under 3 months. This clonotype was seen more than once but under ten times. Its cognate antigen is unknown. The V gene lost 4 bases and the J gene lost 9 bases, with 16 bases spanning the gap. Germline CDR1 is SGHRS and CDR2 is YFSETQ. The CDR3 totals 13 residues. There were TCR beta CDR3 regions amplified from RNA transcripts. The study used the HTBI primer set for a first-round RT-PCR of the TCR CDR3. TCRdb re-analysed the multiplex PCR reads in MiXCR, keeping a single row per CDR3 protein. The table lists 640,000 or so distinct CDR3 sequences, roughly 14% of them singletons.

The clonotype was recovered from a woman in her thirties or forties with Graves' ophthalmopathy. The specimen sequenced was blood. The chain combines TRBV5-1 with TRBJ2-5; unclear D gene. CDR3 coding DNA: TGCGCCAGCAGCCCTGGGGATGACACACCCCAGTACTTC. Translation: CASSPGDDTPQYF.